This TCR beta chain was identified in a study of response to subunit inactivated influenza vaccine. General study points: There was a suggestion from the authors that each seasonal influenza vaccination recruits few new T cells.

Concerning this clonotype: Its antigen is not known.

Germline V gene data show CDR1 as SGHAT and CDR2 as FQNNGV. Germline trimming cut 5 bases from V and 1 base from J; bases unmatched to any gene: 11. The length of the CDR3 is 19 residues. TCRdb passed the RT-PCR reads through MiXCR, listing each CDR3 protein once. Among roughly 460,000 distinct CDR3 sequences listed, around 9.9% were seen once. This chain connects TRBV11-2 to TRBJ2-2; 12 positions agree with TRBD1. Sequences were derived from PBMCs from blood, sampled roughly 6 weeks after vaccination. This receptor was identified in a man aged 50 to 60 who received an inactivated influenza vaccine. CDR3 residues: CASSIGTGGDNWNTGELFF. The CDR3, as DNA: TGTGCCAGCAGCATAGGGACAGGGGGCGATAACTGGAACACCGGGGAGCTGTTTTTT.